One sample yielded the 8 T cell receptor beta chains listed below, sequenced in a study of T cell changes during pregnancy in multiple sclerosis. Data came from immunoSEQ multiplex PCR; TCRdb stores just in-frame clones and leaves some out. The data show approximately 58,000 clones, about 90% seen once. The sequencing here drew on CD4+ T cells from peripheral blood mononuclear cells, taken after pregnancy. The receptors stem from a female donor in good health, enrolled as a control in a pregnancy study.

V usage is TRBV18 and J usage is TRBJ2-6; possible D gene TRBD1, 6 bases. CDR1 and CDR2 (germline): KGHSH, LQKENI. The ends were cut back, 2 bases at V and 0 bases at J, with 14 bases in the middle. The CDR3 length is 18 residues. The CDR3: CASSPTQGLSSGANVLTF. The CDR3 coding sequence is TGTGCCAGCTCACCAACACAGGGCTTAAGCTCTGGGGCCAACGTCCTGACTTTC.

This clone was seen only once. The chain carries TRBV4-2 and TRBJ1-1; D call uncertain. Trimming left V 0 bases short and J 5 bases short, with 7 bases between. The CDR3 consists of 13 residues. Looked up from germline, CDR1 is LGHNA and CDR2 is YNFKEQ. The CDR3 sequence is CASSQEGDTEAFF. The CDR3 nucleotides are TGTGCCAGCAGCCAAGAGGGCGATACTGAAGCTTTCTTT.

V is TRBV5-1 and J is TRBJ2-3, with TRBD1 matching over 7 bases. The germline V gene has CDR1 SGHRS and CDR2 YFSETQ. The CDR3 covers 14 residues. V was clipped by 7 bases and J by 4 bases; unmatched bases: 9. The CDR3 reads CASGPDRVADTQYF. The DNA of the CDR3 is TGCGCCAGCGGCCCAGACAGGGTTGCAGATACGCAGTATTTT.

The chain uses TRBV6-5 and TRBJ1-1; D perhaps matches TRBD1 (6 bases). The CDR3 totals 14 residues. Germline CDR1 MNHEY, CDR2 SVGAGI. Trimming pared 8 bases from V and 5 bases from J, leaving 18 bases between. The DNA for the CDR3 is TGTGCCAGCCGGCGGGGGCGCGAAAGGACTGAAGCTTTCTTT. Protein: CASRRGRERTEAFF.

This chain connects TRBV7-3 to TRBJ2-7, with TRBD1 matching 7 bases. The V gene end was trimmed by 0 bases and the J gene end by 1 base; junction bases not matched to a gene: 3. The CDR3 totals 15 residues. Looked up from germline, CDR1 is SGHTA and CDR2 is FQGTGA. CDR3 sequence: CASSLTGGPSYEQYF. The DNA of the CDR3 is TGTGCCAGCAGCTTAACAGGGGGCCCTTCCTACGAGCAGTACTTC.

CDR3 DNA: TGCAGCGTTGTGGGGACAGGAAACACCATATATTTT. This gives the protein CSVVGTGNTIYF. The V call is TRBV29-1, the J call TRBJ1-3; D might be TRBD1 (6 bases). The ends were cut back, 4 bases at V and 4 bases at J, with 8 bases in the middle. Germline CDR1 SQVTM, CDR2 ANQGSEA. The CDR3 loop spans 12 amino acids.

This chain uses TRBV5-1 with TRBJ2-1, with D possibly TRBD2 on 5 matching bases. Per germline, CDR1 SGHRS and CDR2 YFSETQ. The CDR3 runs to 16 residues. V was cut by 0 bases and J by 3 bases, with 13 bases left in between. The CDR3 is CASSLVFTRGYNEQFF. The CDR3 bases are TGCGCCAGCAGCTTGGTTTTCACCCGGGGCTACAATGAGCAGTTCTTC.

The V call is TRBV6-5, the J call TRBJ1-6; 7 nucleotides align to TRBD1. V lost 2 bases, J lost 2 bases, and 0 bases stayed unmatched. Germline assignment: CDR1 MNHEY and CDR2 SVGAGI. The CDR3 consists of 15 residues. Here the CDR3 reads CASSYGTAYNSPLHF. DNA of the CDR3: TGTGCCAGCAGTTACGGGACAGCCTATAATTCACCCCTCCACTTT.